One sample yielded the 16 T cell receptor beta chains listed below, sequenced in a study of cytomegalovirus exposure and HLA in healthy donors. The PCR was carried out with 60 Vbeta primers and 13 Jbeta primers. Libraries were prepared by immunoSEQ multiplex PCR; TCRdb keeps only in-frame clonotypes and omits some of them. This table holds roughly 100,000 clones, 70% to 80% found once. Sequencing was done on a sample of PBMCs. The receptors were sampled from a female donor in good health and CMV-seronegative.

V gene TRBV7-2 combines with J gene TRBJ2-7; 8 bases agree with TRBD2. The CDR3 extends over 16 amino acids. V trimming: 1 base; J trimming: 7 bases; junction bases outside the gene matches: 12. Germline values: CDR1 SGHTA, CDR2 FQGNSA. The CDR3 region is CASSLVVGAGGREQYF. CDR3 nucleotides: TGTGCCAGCAGCTTAGTGGTGGGGGCCGGCGGGAGGGAGCAGTACTTC.

The rearrangement links TRBV27 to TRBJ1-5, with 10 bases aligning to TRBD1. The CDR3 has 15 residues. Germline V lookup: CDR1 MNHEY, CDR2 SMNVEV (reference sequence). The junction had 6 bases not matched to a gene; V was cut back by 5 bases and J by 5 bases. The CDR3 sequence is CASSVRQGADQPQHF. The DNA for the CDR3 is TGTGCCAGCAGTGTAAGACAGGGGGCCGATCAGCCCCAGCATTTT.

This clone was seen once. The chain has TRBV28 and TRBJ2-7; 8 bases line up with TRBD2. Germline CDR1 MDHEN, CDR2 SYDVKM. The CDR3 is 14 amino acids. Trimming removed 7 bases from V and 2 bases from J; junction bases left unmatched: 7. In nucleotides, the CDR3 is TGTGCCAGCACCCGGGGGGGAAACCCCTACGAGCAGTACTTC. Translating it yields CASTRGGNPYEQYF.

This chain links TRBV27 with TRBJ2-7, with a weak D call TRBD1 (6 bases). This CDR3 contains 16 residues. Between the trimmed V and J ends, which lost 6 bases and 0 bases, there was a span of 18 bases. CDR1 is MNHEY, CDR2 SMNVEV, per germline (reference sequence). The CDR3 loop is CASRSTVGHPSYEQYF. As DNA, the CDR3 is TGTGCCAGCAGATCCACGGTGGGACACCCCTCCTACGAGCAGTACTTC.

J is TRBJ1-2 and V is TRBV7-9; 7 nucleotides agree with TRBD1. The CDR3 runs to 14 residues. V lost 5 bases to trimming and J lost 4 bases; unmatched junction nucleotides: 7. The germline gives CDR1 SEHNR, CDR2 FQNEAQ (reference sequence). CDR3 amino acids: CASSPQTGSYGYTF. The DNA for the CDR3 is TGTGCCAGCAGCCCGCAGACAGGGAGCTATGGCTACACCTTC.

Written as DNA, the CDR3 is TGTGCCAGTGGAATCGGCAGGAATGAAAAACTGTTTTTT. Its translation is CASGIGRNEKLFF. The genes are TRBV19 and TRBJ1-4; D remains unclear. Trimming removed 8 bases at V and 5 bases at J, with 12 bases between. In germline, CDR1 is LNHDA, CDR2 SQIVND (reference sequence). The CDR3 sequence is 13 residues long.

V usage is TRBV7-2 and J usage is TRBJ2-1; 11 bases are a match to TRBD2. V trimming: 1 base; J trimming: 0 bases; junction bases outside the gene matches: 8. The CDR3 is made up of 19 amino acids. Germline CDR1 SGHTA, CDR2 FQGNSA. DNA for the CDR3: TGTGCCAGCAGCTTAGAGGGGGGACTAGCGGCATCCTCCTACAATGAGCAGTTCTTC. Translated, it gives CASSLEGGLAASSYNEQFF.

This clone has just a few counts. V and J are TRBV12-5 and TRBJ2-3; 12 positions agree with TRBD2. CDR1 and CDR2 from the germline V gene are LGHNT and FRNRAP. The length of the CDR3 is 14 residues. J was trimmed by 6 bases and V by 7 bases; bases with no gene match: 5. For the CDR3, the DNA is TGTGCTAGTGCCCTAGCGGGAGGGGGGGATACGCAGTATTTT. Translated: CASALAGGGDTQYF.

The chain uses TRBV28 and TRBJ1-1; possible D gene TRBD1, 5 bases. The CDR3 has 15 residues. Germline CDR1 is MDHEN and CDR2 is SYDVKM. V shed 3 bases and J shed 0 bases, with 11 bases lying between them. In DNA form, the CDR3 reads TGTGCCAGCAGTTTTCCCGACAGCTTGAACACTGAAGCTTTCTTT. Protein sequence: CASSFPDSLNTEAFF.

This rearrangement joins TRBV5-1 to TRBJ1-1; 7 bases map to TRBD1. CDR3 length equals 15 residues. The germline V gene encodes CDR1 SGHRS and CDR2 YFSETQ. J lost 4 bases, V lost 4 bases, and 10 bases had no gene match. The CDR3 DNA reads as TGCGCCAGCAGCAAGGTCGGAGGGGGCATCACTGAAGCTTTCTTT. Translated: CASSKVGGGITEAFF.

The rearrangement joins TRBV30 to TRBJ1-5; D is unclear. The CDR3 has 15 amino acids. Per germline, CDR1 GTSNPN and CDR2 SVGIG (reference sequence). The germline V and J ends were trimmed by 0 bases and 3 bases, with 12 bases remaining between them. CDR3 bases: TGTGCCTGGAGTGTACTAGGTGGATCCAATCAGCCCCAGCATTTT. The encoded protein is CAWSVLGGSNQPQHF.

This chain connects TRBV28 to TRBJ2-5; TRBD2 matches at 8 bases. This CDR3 is 13 amino acids long. The V gene's germline CDR1 is MDHEN and CDR2 SYDVKM. J lost 4 bases, V lost 2 bases, and 0 bases had no gene match. CDR3 residues: CASSLSGGETQYF. Written as DNA, the CDR3 is TGTGCCAGCAGTTTAAGCGGGGGAGAGACCCAGTACTTC. Full variable domain (missing parts from reference TRBV28 and TRBJ2-5): DVKVTQSSRYLVKRTGEKVFLECVQDMDHENMFWYRQDPGLGLRLIYFSYDVKMKEKGDIPEGYSVSREKKERFSLILESASTNQTSMYLCASSLSGGETQYFGPGTRLLVL.

V gene TRBV7-9 combines with J gene TRBJ2-7; a possible D gene is TRBD1 (5 bases). The CDR3 is made up of 15 amino acids. With 2 bases removed from V and 2 bases from J, the gap between germline ends came to 13 bases. From germline, CDR1 is SEHNR and CDR2 FQNEAQ (reference sequence). In nucleotides, the CDR3 is TGTGCCAGCAGCTTATCCCCCGCAGGGACCTACGAGCAGTACTTC. This sequence encodes CASSLSPAGTYEQYF.

The CDR3 DNA is TGTGCCACTAAACCCAACAGGGGGCCTAGCTATGGCTACACCTTC. Translating gives CATKPNRGPSYGYTF. The chain has TRBV27 and TRBJ1-2, with 9 bases identical to TRBD1. The CDR3 contains 15 residues. V lost 10 bases to trimming and J lost 4 bases; unmatched junction nucleotides: 13. The germline CDR1 and CDR2 sequences are MNHEY and SMNVEV (reference sequence).

The CDR3 sequence: CASSPGTGGTYEQYF. Written as DNA, the CDR3 is TGTGCCAGCTCACCAGGGACAGGCGGTACCTACGAGCAGTACTTC. The chain couples TRBV18 to TRBJ2-7; 8 positions agree with TRBD1. Germline-derived CDR1 and CDR2 are KGHSH and LQKENI. CDR3 size: 15 residues. With 2 bases clipped from V and 2 bases from J, the junction kept 5 bases outside the gene matches.

The gene calls are TRBV29-1 and TRBJ2-7, with 10 bases identical to TRBD2. This CDR3 contains 14 residues. Germline CDR1 reads SQVTM; CDR2 reads ANQGSEA. V shed 5 bases and J 3 bases; nucleotides not matched to a gene: 7. The CDR3 DNA follows: TGCAGCGTTAAAACTAGCGGGGAGGGCTACGAGCAGTACTTC. Residues: CSVKTSGEGYEQYF.